Following are 24 T cell receptor beta chains from one sample sequenced in a study of blood T cell repertoires in COVID-19. Produced via immunoSEQ multiplex PCR; TCRdb's table is partial and in-frame only. The data contain 150,000 to 200,000 clones, around 87% of them singletons. What was sequenced was peripheral blood. These receptors were obtained from a man between 18 and 29 years old with active or convalescent COVID-19.

This chain connects TRBV5-4 to TRBJ1-1, with TRBD1 matching over 8 bases. CDR3 length: 16 residues. With V trimmed by 3 bases and J by 7 bases, 14 bases remained unmatched. The germline V gene has CDR1 SGHNT and CDR2 YYREEE (reference sequence). The CDR3 region is CASSSRTGTGYLEAFF. The CDR3 bases are TGTGCCAGCAGCTCAAGAACAGGGACAGGCTACCTTGAAGCTTTCTTT. Full variable domain (outside the CDR3, taken from reference TRBV5-4 and TRBJ1-1): ETGVTQSPTHLIKTRGQQVTLRCSSQSGHNTVSWYQQALGQGPQFIFQYYREEENGRGNFPPRFSGLQFPNYSSELNVNALELDDSALYLCASSSRTGTGYLEAFFGQGTRLTVV.

This clone was counted a single time. J is TRBJ2-1 and V is TRBV11-2; TRBD1 matches at 7 bases. This CDR3 spans 14 amino acids. The V gene's germline CDR1 is SGHAT and CDR2 FQNNGV. V shed 7 bases, J shed 3 bases, and the junction held 6 bases outside the gene matches. CDR3 in DNA: TGTGCCAGCAAACCGGGACAGAGCTACAATGAGCAGTTCTTC. Its translation is CASKPGQSYNEQFF.

Only one count was recorded for this clone. The chain is built from TRBV7-8 and TRBJ1-5, with 9 positions matching TRBD1. V shed 1 base and J 5 bases; nucleotides not matched to a gene: 3. The CDR3 loop spans 15 amino acids. Germline V gives CDR1 SGHVS, CDR2 FQNEAQ. The CDR3 DNA sequence: TGTGCCAGCAGCTTAGGAACAGGGGGCTATCAGCCCCAGCATTTT. It translates to CASSLGTGGYQPQHF.

The V gene is TRBV9, the J gene TRBJ1-2; D is unresolved. Germline lookup yields CDR1 SGDLS and CDR2 YYNGEE. The CDR3 length is 14 residues. V shed 3 bases and J shed 3 bases, with 12 bases lying between them. The CDR3 nucleotides read TGTGCCAGCAGCGGGCTTCAGTATTACTATGGCTACACCTTC. It specifies CASSGLQYYYGYTF.

This clone was seen a few times. The rearrangement links TRBV20-1 to TRBJ2-5, with TRBD1 matching 8 bases. This CDR3 has 13 amino acids. The germline CDR1 and CDR2 sequences are DFQATT and SNEGSKA (reference sequence). The V segment lost 3 bases and the J segment 5 bases; nucleotides outside the gene matches: 5. CDR3 in amino acids: CSASGRGLETQYF. CDR3 bases: TGCAGTGCTAGTGGCAGGGGGCTTGAGACCCAGTACTTC.

This chain connects TRBV15 to TRBJ1-2; no clear D gene. The CDR3 runs to 16 residues. The V end lost 0 bases, the J end lost 8 bases, and 19 bases lay between the germline ends. Germline V gene lookup returns CDR1 LNHNV and CDR2 YYDKDF (reference sequence). In DNA, the CDR3 is TGTGCCACCAGCAGAGATCGAGGCAGACTCGGTGGAGGCTACACCTTC. Its translation: CATSRDRGRLGGGYTF.

The gene calls are TRBV19 and TRBJ2-3; 12 nucleotides agree with TRBD2. Germline loops: CDR1 LNHDA, CDR2 SQIVND (reference sequence). J gave up 5 bases and V 6 bases, and 12 bases lay outside the gene matches. CDR3 length: 17 residues. The DNA of the CDR3 is TGTGCCAGTAGGACTAGCGGGAGTTTAAGTGCCGGAGATACGCAGTATTTT. Translation gives CASRTSGSLSAGDTQYF.

The chain uses TRBV27 and TRBJ1-5; D perhaps matches TRBD1 (6 bases). With 1 base removed from V and 8 bases from J, the gap between germline ends came to 18 bases. Germline CDR1 MNHEY, CDR2 SMNVEV (reference sequence). The CDR3 is 16 amino acids. This chain's CDR3 is CASSLLGGQPPEPQHF. For the CDR3, the DNA is TGTGCCAGCAGTTTATTGGGCGGACAGCCCCCGGAGCCCCAGCATTTT.

The chain couples TRBV2 to TRBJ1-6; TRBD1 might be the D (5 bases). V gave up 2 bases and J gave up 6 bases, with 11 bases separating them. CDR1 and CDR2 (germline): SNHLY, FYNNEI. CDR3 length equals 15 residues. This CDR3 is CASSERTMGNSPLHF. CDR3 bases: TGTGCCAGCAGTGAACGGACAATGGGTAATTCACCCCTCCACTTT.

The chain links TRBV12-3 or TRBV12-4 to TRBJ2-5; D not certain. This CDR3 contains 12 residues. V was shortened by 5 bases and J by 9 bases, with 13 bases between the two germline ends. The CDR3 DNA sequence: TGTGCCAGCAGTCCCTCCCCCACGGCCCAGTACTTC. As protein: CASSPSPTAQYF.

The chain is built from TRBV30 and TRBJ1-1; possible D gene TRBD1, 5 bases. Trimming removed 5 bases from V and 1 base from J, with 14 bases in between. This CDR3 is built from 14 residues. CDR1 is GTSNPN and CDR2 is SVGIG in the germline V gene (reference sequence). The chain's CDR3 is CAWDLGLTNTEAFF. In nucleotides, the CDR3 is TGTGCCTGGGACCTGGGACTGACGAACACTGAAGCTTTCTTT.

The chain uses TRBV28 and TRBJ1-3; no definite D call. V was clipped by 3 bases and J by 4 bases, with 10 bases between them. Germline CDR1 MDHEN, CDR2 SYDVKM. The CDR3 loop spans 14 amino acids. DNA of the CDR3: TGTGCCAGCAGTTTCCTCGCCCAGGGAAACACCATATATTTT. This codes for CASSFLAQGNTIYF.

The chain couples TRBV18 to TRBJ2-2; no clear D. Deletions cut 4 bases from V and 6 bases from J, with 9 bases between. The germline CDR1 and CDR2 sequences are KGHSH and LQKENI. The CDR3 is made up of 13 amino acids. Written as DNA, the CDR3 is TGTGCCAGCTCACTGGAAGGAGCCGGGGAGCTGTTTTTT. It yields the protein CASSLEGAGELFF.

The rearrangement uses TRBV19 and TRBJ2-7, with D possibly TRBD2 on 6 matching bases. V was pared by 5 bases and J by 0 bases, with 11 bases between. There are 14 residues in the CDR3. Germline values: CDR1 LNHDA, CDR2 SQIVND (reference sequence). The CDR3 DNA sequence: TGTGCCAGTAGTCCCACTAGCCACTCCTACGAGCAGTACTTC. It codes for CASSPTSHSYEQYF.

This clone was counted a single time. The CDR3 loop reads CASQTGGTEAFF. In nucleotides, the CDR3 is TGTGCCAGCCAGACAGGGGGGACTGAAGCTTTCTTT. This chain joins TRBV28 and TRBJ1-1; 9 bases map to TRBD1. The CDR3 runs 12 residues. V was clipped by 8 bases and J by 5 bases; unmatched bases: 3. CDR1 is MDHEN, CDR2 SYDVKM, per germline.

The CDR3 DNA reads TGTGCCAGCTGGGGCCTAGCGGGGAAGCACTACGAGCAGTACTTC. Its translation: CASWGLAGKHYEQYF. The rearrangement links TRBV27 to TRBJ2-7, with TRBD2 identical over 9 bases. Germline CDR1 and CDR2: MNHEY and SMNVEV (reference sequence). This CDR3 comprises 15 residues. J gave up 3 bases and V 8 bases, and 11 bases lay outside the gene matches.

The chain uses TRBV6-5 and TRBJ1-1; D unresolved. Germline CDR1 and CDR2: MNHEY and SVGAGI. This CDR3 has 13 amino acids. Trimming removed 10 bases at V and 1 base at J, with 13 bases between. The CDR3 protein is CATEEIQNTEAFF. DNA for the CDR3: TGTGCCACCGAGGAAATCCAGAACACTGAAGCTTTCTTT.

CDR3 DNA: TGTGCCAGCAGAAGGGCGGGGAACACTGAAGCTTTCTTT. Protein sequence: CASRRAGNTEAFF. The genes are TRBV12-3 or TRBV12-4 and TRBJ1-1, with D hard to call. V lost 6 bases and J 1 base, leaving 9 bases between the germline ends. The CDR3 runs to 13 residues.

The chain links TRBV19 to TRBJ1-4; 11 bases are shared with TRBD1. V was clipped by 8 bases and J by 2 bases; unmatched bases: 7. Looked up from germline, CDR1 is LNHDA and CDR2 is SQIVND (reference sequence). The CDR3 has 16 residues. CDR3 DNA sequence: TGTGCCAGTGAAAGGACAGGGGGCTGGACTAATGAAAAACTGTTTTTT. It codes for CASERTGGWTNEKLFF.

The rearrangement links TRBV7-9 to TRBJ2-7; the match to TRBD1 covers 9 bases. Germline assignment: CDR1 SEHNR and CDR2 FQNEAQ (reference sequence). Trimming cost V 5 bases and J 3 bases; bases outside gene matches: 8. This CDR3 has 15 amino acids. CDR3 loop: CASSPRTGAFYEQYF. The CDR3 nucleotides read TGTGCCAGCAGCCCCCGGACAGGGGCTTTCTACGAGCAGTACTTC.

The chain carries TRBV15 and TRBJ2-7; D remains ambiguous. There are 12 residues in the CDR3. Germline lookup yields CDR1 LNHNV and CDR2 YYDKDF (reference sequence). V was pared by 0 bases and J by 5 bases, with 5 bases between. The CDR3 is CATSRDENEQYF. The CDR3 DNA sequence: TGTGCCACCAGCAGAGACGAGAACGAGCAGTACTTC.

The chain's CDR3 is CASSSLAGPSYEQYF. CDR3 in DNA: TGTGCCAGCAGTTCTTTAGCGGGACCCTCCTACGAGCAGTACTTC. The chain combines TRBV27 with TRBJ2-7, with TRBD2 matching over 8 bases. V dropped 4 bases and J dropped 0; count of bases not matched to a gene: 5. Germline CDR1 MNHEY, CDR2 SMNVEV (reference sequence). The CDR3 is 15 residues long.

In the case of this clone: Other DNA sequences within the sample encode an identical CDR3. The gene calls are TRBV20-1 and TRBJ1-5; D possibly corresponds to TRBD1 (5 bases). The V and J ends lost 3 bases and 4 bases respectively, with 13 bases between them. Germline assignment: CDR1 DFQATT and CDR2 SNEGSKA (reference sequence). The CDR3 totals 14 residues. This chain's CDR3 is CSASRQGGNQPQHF. For the CDR3, the DNA is TGCAGTGCTAGTCGGCAGGGCGGAAATCAGCCCCAGCATTTT.

V is TRBV6-5 and J is TRBJ1-1, with D perhaps matching TRBD1 (5 bases). This CDR3 comprises 16 residues. Trimming took 4 bases from V and 5 from J, leaving 20 bases between them. Germline V gene lookup returns CDR1 MNHEY and CDR2 SVGAGI. CDR3 amino acids: CASSSAQAGRRTEAFF. CDR3 DNA: TGTGCCAGCAGTTCCGCCCAGGCAGGGCGAAGGACTGAAGCTTTCTTT.